This entry features one TCR beta chain sequence. Its antigen is as yet unknown. Memory CD4+ cells were defined as CD4+CD45RO+CD25-. One entry per CDR3 protein results from TCRdb running MiXCR on the 5' RACE reads. Of roughly 5,300 distinct CDR3 sequences listed, more than 50% are singletons. Overall study findings and caveats: Tumor memory CD4+ T cell TCR gene usage clustered with blood and lymph node memory CD4+ cells and lymph node naive CD4+ cells.

Source material: memory CD4+ T cells sorted from blood. Specified subset: memory CD4+ T cells, CD4+CD45RO+CD25-. This clonotype was obtained from a female donor with breast cancer.

In DNA form, the CDR3 reads TGTGCCAGCAGCTACCGACTAGCGGGAGGGTTCTACAATGAGCAGTTCTTC. It is translated as CASSYRLAGGFYNEQFF. The chain carries TRBV7-2 and TRBJ2-1; 14 positions match TRBD2. Germline-derived CDR1 and CDR2 are SGHTA and FQGNSA. Trimming took 4 bases from V and 3 from J; bases not matched to a gene: 5. There are 17 residues in the CDR3.